The 21 T cell receptor beta chains below were found in one sample sequenced in a study of beta chain features in type 1 diabetes. Every isolated RNA sample was fully reverse transcribed, so sequencing captured expressed TCRB transcripts. Some clones are missing from TCRdb's copy, which holds only in-frame ones; the method was immunoSEQ multiplex PCR. The table shows 900,000 or so clones, with roughly 16% occurring only once. The sequencing input was naive CD4+ T cells from blood. Receptors originate from a woman aged 18-29 years in good health.

In DNA, the CDR3 is TGTGCCAGCAGATTTGGACTAGCGGGAGGAGGCGAGCAGTACTTC. It specifies CASRFGLAGGGEQYF. This chain connects TRBV5-4 to TRBJ2-7, with 14 nucleotides matching TRBD2. The germline V gene encodes CDR1 SGHNT and CDR2 YYREEE (reference sequence). The CDR3 contains 15 residues. Trimming removed 5 bases from V and 6 bases from J; junction bases left unmatched: 7.

This clone came up a few times. The chain recombines TRBV5-4 with TRBJ1-1, with D possibly TRBD1 on 6 matching bases. Germline CDR1 is SGHNT and CDR2 is YYREEE (reference sequence). Deletions cut 0 bases from V and 4 bases from J, with 10 bases between. The CDR3 is 14 amino acids. The CDR3 DNA is TGTGCCAGCAGCTTGGTCAGGGACACCACTGAAGCTTTCTTT. Encoded protein: CASSLVRDTTEAFF. Based on the CDR3 plus reference TRBV5-4 and TRBJ1-1, the full variable domain is ETGVTQSPTHLIKTRGQQVTLRCSSQSGHNTVSWYQQALGQGPQFIFQYYREEENGRGNFPPRFSGLQFPNYSSELNVNALELDDSALYLCASSLVRDTTEAFFGQGTRLTVV.

This clone showed up just a few times. At the DNA level, this CDR3 is encoded by other sequences in the same sample as well. The V call is TRBV7-2, the J call TRBJ2-7; TRBD1 matches at 7 bases. The V and J ends lost 1 base and 1 base, in that order; junction bases with no gene match: 1. This CDR3 spans 14 amino acids. Per the germline V gene, CDR1 is SGHTA and CDR2 is FQGNSA. CDR3 residues: CASSLVGQSYEQYF. The CDR3 DNA reads as TGTGCCAGCAGCTTAGTGGGACAGTCCTACGAGCAGTACTTC. Full variable domain (rest looked up from reference TRBV7-2 and TRBJ2-7): GAGVSQSPSNKVTEKGKDVELRCDPISGHTALYWYRQSLGQGLEFLIYFQGNSAPDKSGLPSDRFSAERTGGSVSTLTIQRTQQEDSAVYLCASSLVGQSYEQYFGPGTRLTVT.

In its sample, this clone was seen a few times. The V call is TRBV18, the J call TRBJ1-2; D unresolved. The V end lost 3 bases, the J end lost 3 bases, and 17 bases lay between the germline ends. There are 16 residues in the CDR3. Germline V gene lookup returns CDR1 KGHSH and CDR2 LQKENI. CDR3 sequence reads: CASSPRLADFDYGYTF. In DNA form, the CDR3 reads TGTGCCAGCTCACCGCGGCTGGCGGACTTTGACTATGGCTACACCTTC.

V is TRBV7-9 and J is TRBJ1-4, with D maybe TRBD1 (6 bases). Germline CDR1 reads SEHNR; CDR2 reads FQNEAQ (reference sequence). Deletions cut 1 base from V and 4 bases from J, with 13 bases between. The CDR3 contains 16 residues. Here the CDR3 reads CASSLGRTDLNEKLFF. CDR3 coding DNA: TGTGCCAGCAGCTTAGGGAGGACAGATCTTAATGAAAAACTGTTTTTT.

This clone has only a few counts. The chain links TRBV14 to TRBJ2-1, with D possibly matching TRBD1 (5 bases). The CDR3 sequence is 14 residues long. The germline V gene has CDR1 SGHDN and CDR2 FVKESK. Trimming left V 1 base short and J 4 bases short, with 8 bases between. The CDR3 is CASSQVHRYNEQFF. The CDR3 DNA follows: TGTGCCAGCAGCCAAGTCCACAGGTACAATGAGCAGTTCTTC.

The chain carries TRBV7-2 and TRBJ2-7; D gene uncertain. Germline values: CDR1 SGHTA, CDR2 FQGNSA. The CDR3 sequence is 12 residues long. Between the trimmed V and J ends, which lost 3 bases and 6 bases, there was a span of 9 bases. CDR3 sequence: CASSLSAGEQYF. CDR3 bases: TGTGCCAGCAGCTTGTCAGCCGGCGAGCAGTACTTC.

This clone was observed a handful of times. The V gene is TRBV2, the J gene TRBJ1-1; D is ambiguous. Germline V gene data show CDR1 as SNHLY and CDR2 as FYNNEI. This CDR3 region has 13 residues. V was clipped by 4 bases and J by 1 base, with 7 bases between them. CDR3 protein: CASSGEGNTEAFF. Written as DNA, the CDR3 is TGTGCCAGCAGTGGCGAGGGGAACACTGAAGCTTTCTTT.

V usage is TRBV5-4 and J usage is TRBJ1-4, with 7 bases identical to TRBD1. The CDR3 length is 14 residues. Germline V CDR1 and CDR2: SGHNT, YYREEE (reference sequence). V trimming: 3 bases; J trimming: 6 bases; junction bases outside the gene matches: 5. CDR3 loop: CASSSRQGDEKLFF. In DNA form, the CDR3 reads TGTGCCAGCAGCTCAAGACAGGGTGATGAAAAACTGTTTTTT.

In this sample, this clone turned up a few times. V and J are TRBV10-3 and TRBJ2-2; weak D call: TRBD1 (6 bases). This CDR3 has 15 amino acids. V dropped 6 bases and J dropped 0 bases, with 11 bases sitting between them. Germline V gives CDR1 ENHRY, CDR2 SYGVKD. CDR3 region: CAIRTGRPNTGELFF. CDR3 bases: TGTGCCATCAGGACAGGCCGGCCGAACACCGGGGAGCTGTTTTTT.

The chain uses TRBV7-8 and TRBJ2-7, with 7 nucleotides matching TRBD1. This CDR3 has 16 residues. V lost 5 bases and J lost 4; bases outside the gene matches: 14. Germline V CDR1 and CDR2: SGHVS, FQNEAQ. CDR3 region: CASSRSKTGIEYEQYF. The CDR3 bases are TGTGCCAGCAGCCGCTCAAAGACAGGGATAGAGTACGAGCAGTACTTC. The full variable domain, completed using reference TRBV7-8 and TRBJ2-7, is GAGVSQSPRYKVAKRGQDVALRCDPISGHVSLFWYQQALGQGPEFLTYFQNEAQLDKSGLPSDRFFAERPEGSVSTLKIQRTQQEDSAVYLCASSRSKTGIEYEQYFGPGTRLTVT.

This chain links TRBV6-1 with TRBJ2-5; 10 bases fit TRBD1. Germline V lookup: CDR1 MNHNS, CDR2 SASEGT. The ends lost 2 bases at V and 1 base at J; junction bases unmatched: 4. There are 16 residues in the CDR3. CDR3 DNA: TGTGCCAGCAGTGAAATGTGGACAGGGGGCCAAGAGACCCAGTACTTC. It encodes CASSEMWTGGQETQYF.

A few counts support this clone. The genes are TRBV7-2 and TRBJ1-3, with 9 bases matching TRBD1. Trimming took 6 bases from V and 13 from J; bases not matched to a gene: 16. The CDR3 totals 15 residues. Germline V CDR1 and CDR2: SGHTA, FQGNSA. The CDR3 sequence: CASRKDGQGFSGIYF. In nucleotides, the CDR3 is TGTGCCAGCAGGAAAGACGGACAGGGGTTCTCCGGGATATATTTT.

This chain links TRBV27 with TRBJ1-5; D gene ambiguous. The CDR3 consists of 13 residues. Germline-derived CDR1 and CDR2 are MNHEY and SMNVEV (reference sequence). V was pared by 0 bases and J by 7 bases, with 7 bases between. Here the CDR3 DNA reads TGTGCCAGCAGTTTATCGGGCCGACAGCCCCAGCATTTT. Its translation: CASSLSGRQPQHF.

This clone was detected only a few times. The gene calls are TRBV4-1 and TRBJ2-1, with D hard to call. CDR3 length equals 13 residues. V was clipped by 0 bases and J by 9 bases, with 9 bases between them. Germline assignment: CDR1 MGHRA and CDR2 YSYEKL. The CDR3 DNA reads as TGCGCCAGCAGCCAAGAAAACGTAGGTGAGCAGTTCTTC. Translated, it gives CASSQENVGEQFF.

The table lists this clone with a few counts. The chain couples TRBV4-3 to TRBJ2-7; D unclear. The CDR3 covers 16 residues. Trimming cost V 0 bases and J 2 bases, with 14 bases left between them. Germline CDR1 is LGHNA and CDR2 is YSLEER. CDR3 loop: CASSQDSVGVPYEQYF. The CDR3 region has the DNA TGCGCCAGCAGCCAAGATTCAGTAGGAGTCCCCTACGAGCAGTACTTC.

The CDR3: CASTLQGLNTGELFF. CDR3 coding DNA: TGTGCCAGCACTCTACAGGGCTTGAACACCGGGGAGCTGTTTTTT. The chain carries TRBV10-3 and TRBJ2-2, with D possibly TRBD1 on 6 matching bases. The CDR3 length is 15 residues. Per germline, CDR1 ENHRY and CDR2 SYGVKD. The V end lost 10 bases, the J end lost 1 base, and 16 bases lay between the germline ends.

V is TRBV7-2 and J is TRBJ2-1; possible D gene TRBD2, 5 bases. The V gene's germline CDR1 is SGHTA and CDR2 FQGNSA. V was clipped by 6 bases and J by 9 bases, with 15 bases between them. The CDR3 loop spans 13 amino acids. The CDR3 spells CASRFRGISEQFF. The CDR3 DNA is TGTGCCAGCAGGTTTCGAGGGATAAGTGAGCAGTTCTTC.

A remark on this clone: Other DNA sequences in this sample translate to the same CDR3. The chain couples TRBV7-2 to TRBJ2-7, with 9 bases lining up with TRBD2. Germline values: CDR1 SGHTA, CDR2 FQGNSA. The CDR3 runs 15 residues. The V gene end was trimmed by 0 bases and the J gene end by 2 bases; junction bases not matched to a gene: 2. This CDR3 reads CASSLASGGTYEQYF. CDR3 nucleotides: TGTGCCAGCAGCTTAGCTAGCGGGGGAACCTACGAGCAGTACTTC.

Only a few counts were recorded for this clone. The V and J genes are TRBV23-1 and TRBJ1-2, with 7 bases matching TRBD1. TRBV23-1 falls under the ORF class, with uncertain function. This CDR3 spans 21 amino acids. Trimming cost V 2 bases and J 4 bases; bases outside gene matches: 25. The CDR3 here is CASSQSPRWTGPLSLSYGYTF. The CDR3, as DNA: TGCGCCAGCAGTCAAAGCCCAAGGTGGACAGGACCCCTTAGTCTAAGCTATGGCTACACCTTC.

V usage is TRBV4-1 and J usage is TRBJ2-2; D gene unclear. V was pared by 1 base and J by 5 bases, with 11 bases between. The CDR3 consists of 15 residues. Germline CDR1 is MGHRA and CDR2 is YSYEKL. In DNA, the CDR3 is TGCGCCAGCAGCCAAGCCTGGGAAGTGACCGGGGAGCTGTTTTTT. It translates to CASSQAWEVTGELFF.